These 16 T cell receptor beta chains came from one sample sequenced in a study of regulatory T cells in long-lasting Graves disease (dated by TCRdb to the early 2020s). The library was made by multiplex PCR. The sequencer was an Illumina HiSeq 4000. TCR beta libraries were built with iRepertoire HTBI primers and Arm-PCR amplification of CDR3 regions. TCRdb applied fastp at Q25 and MiXCR to the public reads, then kept only in-frame beta chains. Each record represents a unique CDR3 protein, reported with the most common genes and DNA among its rows. Here the sample has approximately 470,000 distinct CDR3 sequences; around 15% occur a single time. The ten largest make up 12% of the sample. This specimen's time point label, per the study, means: newly diagnosed GD, antithyroid drugs for less than 3 months. For both TCR sequencing and RNA sequencing, RNA was extracted from PBMCs in TRIzol. The same data also went into a second study, on T cells in Graves' hyperthyroidism and ophthalmopathy.

The material was peripheral blood mononuclear cells (PBMCs), obtained at new diagnosis, from a patient treated with antithyroid drugs. The source of these receptors is a man aged 35-49 years with Graves disease. Donor details come from another sample of the same person, matched by shared clones.

The sample holds a few counts of this clonotype. The chain uses TRBV7-9 and TRBJ2-5; TRBD2 might be the D (5 bases). This CDR3 contains 12 residues. With 4 bases removed from V and 9 bases from J, the gap between germline ends came to 12 bases. From germline, CDR1 is SEHNR and CDR2 FQNEAQ (reference sequence). CDR3 sequence: CASSSGGGPQYF. The CDR3, as DNA: TGTGCCAGCAGCTCCGGTGGAGGACCCCAGTACTTC.

This clonotype was recorded many times. The chain is built from TRBV9 and TRBJ2-2; possibly TRBD1 for D (6 bases). Trimming stripped 3 bases from V and 6 bases from J, with 15 bases between. Germline lookup yields CDR1 SGDLS and CDR2 YYNGEE. CDR3 size: 15 residues. The chain's CDR3 is CASSAIRGSAGELFF. CDR3 coding DNA: TGTGCCAGCAGCGCCATCAGGGGTTCGGCCGGGGAGCTGTTTTTT. Complete variable domain (other parts from reference TRBV9 and TRBJ2-2): DSGVTQTPKHLITATGQRVTLRCSPRSGDLSVYWYQQSLDQGLQFLIQYYNGEERAKGNILERFSAQQFPDLHSELNLSSLELGDSALYFCASSAIRGSAGELFFGEGSRLTVL.

This clonotype was found many times. The chain joins TRBV5-1 to TRBJ1-1, with D perhaps TRBD1 (6 bases). CDR3 length equals 15 residues. The V gene lost 3 bases and the J gene lost 1 base, with 13 bases spanning the gap. Germline V gives CDR1 SGHRS, CDR2 YFSETQ. CDR3 sequence: CASSSGGTTNTEAFF. The CDR3 DNA sequence: TGCGCCAGCAGCTCGGGGGGGACAACGAACACTGAAGCTTTCTTT.

This clonotype was seen repeatedly, ten times or more. This sequence joins TRBV12-3 or TRBV12-4 and TRBJ1-5; the D gene is possibly TRBD1 (5 bases). V was trimmed by 4 bases and J by 7 bases, leaving 17 bases between them. The CDR3 has 15 amino acids. The DNA for the CDR3 is TGTGCCAGCAGTTCCCAGAGTATCGGGGGACAGCCCCAGCATTTT. It is translated as CASSSQSIGGQPQHF.

Ten or more counts support this clonotype. The chain employs TRBV7-3 and TRBJ2-1; 7 bases match TRBD2. The CDR3 runs to 15 residues. The trim removed 1 base at V and 7 bases at J, leaving 7 bases unmatched. The germline gives CDR1 SGHTA, CDR2 FQGTGA. CDR3 DNA sequence: TGTGCCAGCAGCTTAAGTTCTAACGGGAGGAATGAGCAGTTCTTC. As protein: CASSLSSNGRNEQFF.

V gene TRBV7-2 combines with J gene TRBJ2-1; 13 bases align to TRBD2. Germline CDR1 and CDR2: SGHTA and FQGNSA. The V gene end was trimmed by 3 bases and the J gene end by 8 bases; junction bases not matched to a gene: 10. This CDR3 is built from 17 residues. The CDR3 DNA reads TGTGCCAGCAGCTTCCACCGTACTAGCGGGAGGGCAGATGAGCAGTTCTTC. Translating gives CASSFHRTSGRADEQFF.

The V and J genes are TRBV6-5 and TRBJ2-3, with 7 bases matching TRBD2. Trimming at V came to 2 bases and at J to 3 bases, leaving 8 bases not matched to a gene. CDR1 and CDR2 (germline): MNHEY, SVGAGI. This CDR3 contains 16 residues. The chain's CDR3 is CASSYIAGVGTDTQYF. The CDR3 DNA is TGTGCCAGCAGTTACATCGCGGGAGTTGGTACAGATACGCAGTATTTT.

The sample holds many counts of this clonotype. V gene TRBV20-1 combines with J gene TRBJ1-2; D call uncertain. V was clipped by 6 bases and J by 4 bases, with 18 bases between them. The germline V gene has CDR1 DFQATT and CDR2 SNEGSKA (reference sequence). The CDR3 runs 14 residues. The CDR3 DNA reads TGCAGTGCCCCCATCGGCTTAACGGGCTATGGCTACACCTTC. Protein product: CSAPIGLTGYGYTF.

This clonotype showed up many times. This chain connects TRBV7-9 to TRBJ2-1; D possibly corresponds to TRBD1 (6 bases). Germline V gene data show CDR1 as SEHNR and CDR2 as FQNEAQ (reference sequence). The V end was cut by 3 bases, the J end by 3 bases, with 12 bases between. The CDR3 is made up of 15 amino acids. DNA for the CDR3: TGTGCCAGCAGCTTGCGGACAGAAATCTACAATGAGCAGTTCTTC. Translating gives CASSLRTEIYNEQFF.

This clonotype was picked up many times. This chain uses TRBV24-1 with TRBJ2-4; a possible D gene is TRBD2 (5 bases). The CDR3 has 14 residues. The germline CDR1 and CDR2 sequences are KGHDR and SFDVKD. Trimming removed 3 bases from V and 6 bases from J, with 11 bases in between. For the CDR3, the DNA is TGTGCCACCAGTGATCCAGGACTTTTAAACATTCAGTACTTC. Its protein product is CATSDPGLLNIQYF.

In this sample, this clonotype turned up many times. The chain carries TRBV7-9 and TRBJ2-2, with D perhaps TRBD1 (6 bases). The CDR3 loop spans 15 amino acids. Germline V gene data show CDR1 as SEHNR and CDR2 as FQNEAQ (reference sequence). V was shortened by 5 bases and J by 0 bases, with 10 bases between the two germline ends. The CDR3 region has the DNA TGTGCCAGCAGCCCCGGGACACCGAACACCGGGGAGCTGTTTTTT. Encoded protein: CASSPGTPNTGELFF.

The chain combines TRBV7-9 with TRBJ1-1, with D maybe TRBD1 (5 bases). CDR1 and CDR2 from the germline V gene are SEHNR and FQNEAQ (reference sequence). The CDR3 length is 14 residues. The V and J ends lost 3 bases and 1 base respectively, with 9 bases between them. DNA of the CDR3: TGTGCCAGCAGCTTCAGGGCGGGGAACACTGAAGCTTTCTTT. It encodes CASSFRAGNTEAFF.

CDR3 sequence: CASSEAPSGSLAEQFF. The CDR3 coding sequence is TGTGCCAGCAGTGAAGCACCTAGCGGGAGTTTGGCTGAGCAGTTCTTC. The chain couples TRBV6-1 to TRBJ2-1; 10 bases match TRBD2. The germline gives CDR1 MNHNS, CDR2 SASEGT. V lost 0 bases to trimming and J lost 9 bases; unmatched junction nucleotides: 8. CDR3 length: 16 residues.

This clonotype was counted ten times or more. The chain is built from TRBV27 and TRBJ2-5; D gene ambiguous. V was pared by 1 base and J by 7 bases, with 16 bases between. CDR1 and CDR2 (germline): MNHEY, SMNVEV (reference sequence). This CDR3 contains 15 residues. CDR3 protein: CASSLWSKGMGTQYF. The CDR3 region has the DNA TGTGCCAGCAGTTTATGGTCTAAGGGTATGGGGACCCAGTACTTC.

Only a few counts were recorded for this clonotype. The rearrangement uses TRBV5-1 and TRBJ2-7, with 9 bases identical to TRBD1. V shed 4 bases, J shed 6 bases, and the junction held 11 bases outside the gene matches. The CDR3 is 15 amino acids. CDR1 and CDR2 from the germline V gene are SGHRS and YFSETQ. Here the CDR3 DNA reads TGCGCCAGCAGCATAGGGGACAGGGAAAGGCTCGAGCAGTACTTC. It encodes CASSIGDRERLEQYF.

The sample holds many counts of this clonotype. The genes are TRBV10-3 and TRBJ2-7; possible D gene TRBD1, 6 bases. Germline values: CDR1 ENHRY, CDR2 SYGVKD. Trimming removed 8 bases from V and 4 bases from J, with 15 bases in between. The CDR3 spans 13 residues. CDR3 residues: CAIGITGNYEQYF. CDR3 in DNA: TGTGCCATCGGGATAACAGGGAATTACGAGCAGTACTTC.